Listed below are T cell receptor beta chains from one sample, sequenced in a study of blood T cell repertoires in COVID-19. Generated by immunoSEQ multiplex PCR, the TCRdb table keeps only in-frame clones and is missing some. The table shows 220,000 or so clones, with around 83% occurring only once. Sequencing was carried out using peripheral blood. The receptors were sampled from a woman aged 45 to 65 with COVID-19, enrolled during active disease. Each CDR3 is given without its conserved first and last residue. D genes are given only for firm matches. Clone size is shown for a subset of rows, as once, few, many or a class of expanded clone.

clone size: -; D gene: TRBD1; V gene: TRBV6-5; CDR3 protein: ASSFPTGAGETQY
clone size: -; D gene: TRBD1; V gene: TRBV5-5; CDR3 protein: ASSLEDRVNYGYT
clone size: -; D gene: TRBD1; V gene: TRBV30; CDR3 protein: AWSEGANQPQH
clone size: -; D gene: -; V gene: TRBV10-3; CDR3 protein: AISEGGRTEETQY
clone size: once; D gene: TRBD1; V gene: TRBV5-6; CDR3 protein: ASSSTGTDTQY
clone size: -; D gene: TRBD2; V gene: TRBV7-8; CDR3 protein: ASSRGTSAFSSTDTQY
clone size: -; D gene: -; V gene: TRBV4-1; CDR3 protein: ASSPLDGGIERYT
clone size: -; D gene: TRBD2; V gene: TRBV6-4; CDR3 protein: ASSATGGRGEQF
clone size: once; D gene: -; V gene: TRBV24-1; CDR3 protein: ATSDPPRGDQY
clone size: -; D gene: -; V gene: TRBV19; CDR3 protein: ASSMRNTEAF
clone size: once; D gene: -; V gene: TRBV10-3; CDR3 protein: AISAPQGTAEQF
clone size: -; D gene: TRBD2; V gene: TRBV5-4; CDR3 protein: ASSHPSGGGNEQF
clone size: -; D gene: TRBD1; V gene: TRBV5-8; CDR3 protein: ASSWTRGTGIQPQH
clone size: few; D gene: TRBD1; V gene: TRBV7-2; CDR3 protein: ASSSLDRGPNSPLH
clone size: once; D gene: TRBD1; V gene: TRBV11-3; CDR3 protein: ASSARQGARTEAF
clone size: -; D gene: -; V gene: TRBV12-1; CDR3 protein: ATAGRGWKTQY
clone size: -; D gene: -; V gene: TRBV5-4; CDR3 protein: ASDKGGQRRADTQY
clone size: -; D gene: -; V gene: TRBV20-1; CDR3 protein: SARSTEAF
clone size: -; D gene: -; V gene: TRBV7-9; CDR3 protein: ASSLDAMAGYT
clone size: -; D gene: -; V gene: TRBV6-5; CDR3 protein: ASTHRGGAYEAF
clone size: -; D gene: TRBD1; V gene: TRBV24-1; CDR3 protein: ATSDRDRSLRGYT
clone size: -; D gene: TRBD2; V gene: TRBV15; CDR3 protein: ATSRVLAGGSAQY
clone size: -; D gene: -; V gene: TRBV6-5; CDR3 protein: ASVSQRSSPLH
clone size: -; D gene: -; V gene: TRBV11-2; CDR3 protein: ASSPLRAEAF
clone size: once; D gene: -; V gene: TRBV30; CDR3 protein: AWSDSMNTEAF
clone size: -; D gene: -; V gene: TRBV7-9; CDR3 protein: ASTLGISANTGELF
clone size: -; D gene: TRBD2; V gene: TRBV7-6; CDR3 protein: ASSQTSGGRRQGEQY
clone size: -; D gene: -; V gene: TRBV21-1; CDR3 protein: ASSNLRGYNSPLH
clone size: -; D gene: TRBD1; V gene: TRBV7-9; CDR3 protein: ASSPLTGGHEQY
clone size: -; D gene: TRBD2; V gene: TRBV2; CDR3 protein: ASSPTPGLGPNEQF
clone size: -; D gene: TRBD2; V gene: TRBV5-1; CDR3 protein: ASSLEASGGLVSYEQY
clone size: -; D gene: -; V gene: TRBV11-2; CDR3 protein: ASSLEQFYGYT
clone size: -; D gene: -; V gene: TRBV28; CDR3 protein: ASSLGSYYEQY
clone size: once; D gene: -; V gene: TRBV4-3; CDR3 protein: ASSQDGGAKNIQY
clone size: -; D gene: -; V gene: TRBV6-2/TRBV6-3; CDR3 protein: ASSYRQGNQPQH
clone size: -; D gene: TRBD1; V gene: TRBV7-8; CDR3 protein: ASSPWRGQGASSYNEQF
clone size: -; D gene: TRBD2; V gene: TRBV5-1; CDR3 protein: ASSLLAGLAKNIQY
clone size: once; D gene: -; V gene: TRBV29-1; CDR3 protein: SVADRSHGYT
clone size: -; D gene: TRBD1; V gene: TRBV6-2/TRBV6-3; CDR3 protein: ASSYYTGTGSHEQF
clone size: -; D gene: -; V gene: TRBV3-1/TRBV3-2; CDR3 protein: ASSRAGLRSTGELF
clone size: -; D gene: TRBD1; V gene: TRBV6-2/TRBV6-3; CDR3 protein: ASSYPRQGLPEAF
clone size: -; D gene: TRBD1; V gene: TRBV6-6; CDR3 protein: ASSPPGTGQREQY
clone size: -; D gene: -; V gene: TRBV7-2; CDR3 protein: ASSPRTRYNEQF
clone size: -; D gene: TRBD1; V gene: TRBV28; CDR3 protein: ASSGQEANYGYT